Described below is a single TCR beta chain sequence and its context. Its cognate antigen has yet to be identified. No base quality information exists; no much larger clone differs at one position. This entry is derived from a study of healthy donors' naive CD4 and CD8 T cells (dated by TCRdb to about 2015). About the investigation overall: Donor selection covered three age groups (20-25, 40-50 and 60-70 years) with five to seven people in each, and the resulting cohort had a mean age of 44 and was half female. Peripheral blood mononuclear cells were obtained from 15 to 20 unrelated, healthy individuals. Rearranged TCR alpha and beta chains from naive CD4+ and CD8+ T cells were sequenced in the study to test how TCR variation relates to lineage commitment. For TCR alpha, a new primer set was designed to cover all functional IMGT alpha gene variants, and all other steps followed the beta-chain workflow. Donors were HLA-typed by sequencing at HLA-A, -B, -C, -DRB1, -DQB1 and -DPB1 using the SBTexcellerator protocol, an ABI3130xl analyzer and SBTengine software.

Relative to germline, V is 2 bases shorter and J is 5 bases shorter, with 9 bases between their ends. The germline V gene (reference sequence) provides CDR1 MNHEY and CDR2 SMNVEV. From the cysteine up to the phenylalanine, the CDR3 has a length of 13 residues. The CDR3 DNA has 39 bases and is translated from base 1. Study-wide findings and limitations: Naive CD4+ and CD8+ cells reportedly showed biased usage of most V and J gene segments, and this bias was consistent across donors and independent of HLA genotype. In both chains, CD4+ lineage was associated with a positively charged CDR3 and CD8+ lineage with a negatively charged CDR3. The study did not directly address whether homeostatic proliferation of naive T cells might have biased the repertoire. Taken together, V genes, J genes and CDR3 charge appeared to account for approximately 13% of the variance in CD4/CD8 propensity, acting in a largely additive way. Because alpha and beta chains were sequenced in bulk and could not be paired, combined chain effects were not evaluated.

Cells with a CD4+CD8-CD45RO-CD45RA+ profile were isolated by FACS and defined as naive CD4+ T cells, and those with a CD8+CD4-CD45RA+CD27bright profile were defined as naive CD8+ T cells. The antibodies used for sorting targeted CD4 (RPA-T4), CD8 (SK1), CD27 (O323), CD45RA (HI100) and CD45RO (UCHL1). Sequencer: 454 GS FLX Titanium. TCR libraries were built from around 0.5 ug of total RNA with a previously published linear amplification protocol. Sequencing was carried out on the Roche/454 Genome Sequencer using Titanium chemistry. The source study handled its data this way. From 5 of the healthy donors, 70,000 to 85,000 rearranged TCR alpha transcripts were sequenced. Duplicate transcripts were removed, and unique TCR clonotypes were defined by the CDR3 junction according to IMGT nomenclature. Logistic regression in R 2.13.0 modeled CD4 versus CD8 status as a function of V and J genes, with adjustment for donor effects and Bonferroni correction for multiple testing. TCRdb reprocessing: public reads trimmed at Q25 with fastp, clones called with MiXCR, in-frame beta chains kept. Rows with a matching CDR3 protein are joined into one entry that keeps the most common DNA and genes. Here the V and J calls rest on TCRdb's processing, not on the authors' analysis. This sample holds 150,000 to 200,000 distinct CDR3 sequences; about 70% were observed only once. The ten largest clones take up less than 2.5% of the sample.

The rearrangement joined TRBV27 to TRBJ1-2; the D region possibly corresponds to TRBD1 (5 bases align). Material: naive CD4+ and CD8+ T cells sorted from blood, pooled from several donors. The sample's cell subset or site label, in plain terms: FACS-sorted naive CD4+ (CD45RO-CD45RA+) and naive CD8+ (CD45RA+CD27bright) T cells. This clonotype was sampled from a pool of human donors in good health; the sample pools cells from several healthy donors. The CDR3: CASSLRSGYGYTF. The bases are TGTGCCAGCAGTTTACGTTCAGGGTATGGCTACACCTTC.